Listed below are T cell receptor beta chains from one sample, sequenced in a study of blood T cells in healthy people across ages. TCRdb fed the 5' RACE reads into MiXCR, producing one record per CDR3 protein. The sample has 250,000 to 300,000 distinct CDR3 sequences; roughly 27% are singletons. Material: blood. Receptors were obtained from a woman in her seventies in good health. The CDR3 runs from the conserved cysteine through the conserved F or W. A D gene is named only where the DNA matches it firmly. Size values are once, few and many counts, or a class for expanded clones, and some rows have none.

j_call d_call v_call clone_size cdr3_aa cdr3_nt
TRBJ1-4 TRBD1 TRBV5-1 few CASSLVTGGEKLFF TGCGCCAGCAGCTTGGTGACAGGGGGTGAAAAACTGTTTTTT
TRBJ2-7 . TRBV5-5 few CASSLVSAETYEQYF TGTGCCAGCAGCTTGGTGTCGGCGGAAACCTACGAGCAGTACTTC
TRBJ1-2 TRBD1 TRBV28 . CASGPGQGTLGYTF TGTGCCAGCGGTCCGGGACAGGGGACCCTTGGCTACACCTTC
TRBJ2-5 TRBD1 TRBV25-1 . CASTTGDWYQETQYF TGTGCCAGCACCACAGGGGATTGGTACCAAGAGACCCAGTACTTC
TRBJ2-3 . TRBV12-3/TRBV12-4 many CASSISGTDTQYF TGTGCCAGCAGTATAAGCGGCACAGATACGCAGTATTTT
TRBJ2-1 . TRBV7-9 many CASSSNGLGAGEQFF TGTGCCAGCAGCTCAAACGGCCTAGGGGCCGGGGAGCAGTTCTTC
TRBJ2-1 TRBD2 TRBV28 few CASSPSPGRVLVEQFF TGTGCCAGCAGTCCATCCCCCGGGAGGGTTTTGGTTGAGCAGTTCTTC
TRBJ2-7 TRBD2 TRBV9 few CASSLTGTSGIEQYF TGTGCCAGCAGCCTTACCGGGACTAGCGGGATCGAGCAGTACTTC
TRBJ2-6 TRBD1 TRBV5-4 . CASSLVQGASGANVLTF TGTGCCAGCAGCTTGGTGCAGGGGGCATCTGGGGCCAACGTCCTGACTTTC
TRBJ2-5 TRBD1 TRBV20-1 once CSARDFMRQGNGQETQYF TGCAGTGCCCGCGACTTCATGAGACAGGGAAATGGGCAAGAGACCCAGTACTTC
TRBJ1-5 . TRBV11-2 . CASSPGNKGNQPQHF TGTGCCAGCAGTCCAGGGAATAAGGGCAATCAGCCCCAGCATTTT
TRBJ2-1 TRBD2 TRBV6-4 . CASSEMASGTLYNEQFF TGTGCCAGCAGTGAAATGGCGAGCGGGACCCTCTACAATGAGCAGTTCTTC
TRBJ2-3 . TRBV20-1 . CSASAGTDTQYF TGCAGTGCCTCGGCGGGCACAGATACGCAGTATTTT
TRBJ1-4 TRBD1 TRBV5-1 few CACSLAGQGVEKLFF TGCGCCTGCAGCTTGGCGGGACAGGGGGTTGAAAAACTGTTTTTT
TRBJ2-6 . TRBV7-2 . CASSSRGQGANVLTF TGTGCCAGCAGCTCCCGGGGTCAAGGGGCCAACGTCCTGACTTTC
TRBJ2-7 TRBD2 TRBV6-5 few CASSFTLAGGPSYEQYF TGTGCCAGCAGTTTCACCCTAGCGGGAGGGCCCTCCTACGAGCAGTACTTC
TRBJ2-7 TRBD1 TRBV12-3/TRBV12-4 . CASTLGGQSYEQYF TGTGCCAGCACCCTTGGGGGACAGTCCTACGAGCAGTACTTC
TRBJ2-2 TRBD2 TRBV14 . CASNQREGRYTGELFF TGTGCCAGCAACCAGCGGGAGGGCCGGTACACCGGGGAGCTGTTTTTT
TRBJ1-1 . TRBV5-1 . CASSPEDPNTEAFF TGCGCCAGCAGCCCGGAGGACCCGAACACTGAAGCTTTCTTT
TRBJ2-3 . TRBV6-1 . CASSPGTKLTDTQYF TGTGCCAGCAGTCCGGGCACCAAGTTGACAGATACGCAGTATTTT
TRBJ2-3 TRBD2 TRBV6-5 . CASTPTSRTDTQYF TGTGCCAGCACCCCGACTAGCAGGACAGATACGCAGTATTTT
TRBJ1-1 . TRBV10-3 few CAISDRGGSLAFF TGTGCCATCAGTGACAGGGGAGGTAGTTTAGCTTTCTTT
TRBJ2-1 TRBD2 TRBV29-1 . CSVCLLAGSYNEQFF TGCAGCGTTTGTCTACTAGCGGGGTCATACAATGAGCAGTTCTTC
TRBJ2-3 . TRBV18 . CASSRGATDTQYF TGTGCCAGCTCCCGGGGGGCCACAGATACGCAGTATTTT
TRBJ2-3 . TRBV28 . CASSPGALGSDTQYF TGTGCCAGCAGTCCCGGGGCATTGGGATCAGATACGCAGTATTTT
TRBJ2-6 TRBD2 TRBV4-1 . CASSQDSGGRISGANVLTF TGCGCCAGCAGCCAAGATTCGGGGGGACGGATCTCTGGGGCCAACGTCCTGACTTTC
TRBJ2-3 . TRBV6-6 . CASMGQGFTDTQYF TGTGCCAGCATGGGGCAGGGCTTCACAGATACGCAGTATTTT
TRBJ2-7 . TRBV28 few CASTEGSVQYF TGTGCCAGTACTGAGGGCTCGGTGCAGTACTTC
TRBJ2-7 TRBD2 TRBV3-1 . CASSQDLLAGVYEQYF TGTGCCAGCAGCCAAGACCTCCTAGCGGGGGTCTACGAGCAGTACTTC
TRBJ1-1 . TRBV29-1 . CSVGDGQPNTEAFF TGCAGCGTGGGTGATGGACAGCCGAACACTGAAGCTTTCTTT
TRBJ2-7 . TRBV5-5 once CASSFKLEGDSKYYEQYF TGTGCCAGCAGCTTTAAATTGGAAGGGGACTCCAAATACTACGAGCAGTACTTC
TRBJ2-3 TRBD2 TRBV25-1 few CASSVGAGAWDTQYF TGTGCCAGCAGTGTTGGAGCGGGAGCATGGGATACGCAGTATTTT
TRBJ2-1 . TRBV25-1 few CASSYNEQFF TGTGCCAGCAGCTACAATGAGCAGTTCTTC
TRBJ1-2 TRBD1 TRBV20-1 once CSARPTGGNYGYTF TGCAGTGCTCGGCCGACAGGGGGAAACTATGGCTACACCTTC
TRBJ2-5 TRBD2 TRBV28 few CASSTSGTSGGGTQYF TGTGCCAGCAGCACATCCGGGACTAGCGGGGGAGGGACCCAGTACTTC
TRBJ2-7 TRBD1 TRBV7-9 few CASSVGTGEHEQYF TGTGCCAGCAGCGTAGGGACAGGGGAACACGAGCAGTACTTC
TRBJ1-1 TRBD1 TRBV6-5 . CASRGQGAGNTEAFF TGTGCCAGCAGGGGACAGGGGGCGGGGAACACTGAAGCTTTCTTT
TRBJ2-5 TRBD2 TRBV20-1 few CSLGEGKETQYF TGCAGTCTGGGGGAGGGTAAAGAGACCCAGTACTTC
TRBJ2-7 . TRBV6-2/TRBV6-3 . CASSGGAYYEQYF TGTGCCAGCAGTGGAGGGGCCTACTACGAGCAGTACTTC
TRBJ2-7 . TRBV27 few CASSIETGPYEQYF TGTGCCAGCAGTATAGAGACAGGCCCCTACGAGCAGTACTTC
TRBJ2-7 . TRBV28 few CASRTAYRYEQYF TGTGCCAGCAGAACAGCCTATCGCTACGAGCAGTACTTC
TRBJ1-6 TRBD1 TRBV5-1 few CASSGGDSGGNSPLHF TGCGCCAGCAGCGGAGGGGACAGTGGGGGGAATTCACCCCTCCACTTT
TRBJ1-6 TRBD1 TRBV4-2 few CASSHGTAQNSPLHF TGTGCCAGCAGCCATGGGACAGCGCAGAATTCACCCCTCCACTTT
TRBJ2-1 TRBD1 TRBV5-1 . CASSSQDRSHEQFF TGCGCCAGCAGCTCCCAGGACAGGAGCCATGAGCAGTTCTTC
TRBJ2-5 . TRBV7-9 . CASSLNAGETQYF TGTGCCAGCAGCTTAAATGCTGGTGAGACCCAGTACTTC
TRBJ1-2 TRBD1 TRBV7-9 . CASSLGTGTDYGYTF TGTGCCAGCAGCTTAGGGACCGGGACAGACTATGGCTACACCTTC
TRBJ2-5 . TRBV20-1 . CSARRQDGGTETQYF TGCAGTGCTAGAAGACAGGATGGAGGGACTGAGACCCAGTACTTC
TRBJ2-6 . TRBV28 few CASKGSFSGANVLTF TGTGCCAGCAAGGGATCTTTCTCTGGGGCCAACGTCCTGACTTTC
TRBJ1-6 TRBD1 TRBV27 . CASSLWGQGNNSPLHF TGTGCCAGCAGTCTCTGGGGACAGGGGAACAATTCACCCCTCCACTTT
TRBJ2-1 TRBD1 TRBV6-1 . CASSEARTGGNEQFF TGTGCCAGCAGTGAAGCGCGGACAGGGGGAAATGAGCAGTTCTTC
TRBJ1-4 . TRBV20-1 few CRPQGLPATNEKLFF TGCAGGCCGCAGGGTTTGCCAGCAACTAATGAAAAACTGTTTTTT
TRBJ2-5 . TRBV6-2/TRBV6-3 many CASSYGGNQETQYF TGTGCCAGCAGTTACGGCGGGAACCAAGAGACCCAGTACTTC
TRBJ1-2 TRBD1 TRBV20-1 . CSAQGQGFGYTF TGCAGTGCCCAGGGACAGGGATTTGGCTACACCTTC
TRBJ2-1 TRBD2 TRBV5-1 . CASSYGGASGPTVEQFF TGCGCCAGCAGCTATGGGGGAGCTAGCGGGCCTACCGTTGAGCAGTTCTTC